This TCR beta chain was sequenced for a study of beta chain features in type 1 diabetes. Study-wide results and limits: The VDJ junctions of type 1 diabetes patients carried fewer insertions and more deletions.

The whole isolated RNA underwent reverse transcription, so sequencing captured expressed TCRB transcripts. Generated by immunoSEQ multiplex PCR, the TCRdb table keeps only in-frame clones and is missing some. The sample consists of fewer than 150,000 clones, less than 9% of them appearing once. The CDR3 is 14 residues long. The germline V gene encodes CDR1 SGHTA and CDR2 FQGNSA. V lost 4 bases and J lost 4, with 13 bases in between. As regards this clone: No antigen is known for it.

The sample comprised central memory CD4+ T cells from blood. This TCR was sampled from a woman aged 30 to 39 in good health. The chain employs TRBV7-2 and TRBJ2-5; maybe TRBD1 (6 bases). This CDR3 is CASSWAGAGETQYF. The CDR3 coding sequence is TGTGCCAGCAGCTGGGCAGGGGCAGGAGAGACCCAGTACTTC.